This entry lists 8 T cell receptor beta chains sequenced from one sample in a study of vaccination effects on CD4 cells after COVID-19. Their cognate antigens are unknown. Within the ViraFEST assay, antigen-specific CD4+ T cells underwent expansion with viral peptide pools prior to sequencing. Isolation of CD4+ T cells took place after about nine days of culture. Among the vaccine recipients, none had a prior SARS-CoV-2 infection, and nucleocapsid antibodies were negative. Data came from immunoSEQ multiplex PCR; TCRdb stores just in-frame clones and leaves some out. The table records tens of thousands of clones, 76% of them present only once. The material was CD4+ T cells from PBMCs cultured with HCoV-NL63 spike peptides, obtained before COVID-19 vaccination. Receptors originate from a human donor who received a COVID-19 vaccine.

The rearrangement links TRBV6-5 to TRBJ1-3; D might be TRBD1 (5 bases). The length of the CDR3 is 15 residues. V gave up 8 bases and J gave up 8 bases, with 22 bases separating them. Germline CDR1 is MNHEY and CDR2 is SVGAGI. The CDR3: CASYAPSGTKDTIYF. The CDR3 coding sequence is TGTGCCAGCTATGCTCCTTCAGGGACTAAGGACACCATATATTTT.

The chain employs TRBV6-4 and TRBJ1-3, with D uncertain. There are 13 residues in the CDR3. Germline V CDR1 and CDR2: MRHNA, SNTAGT. Trimming took 3 bases from V and 8 from J, leaving 11 bases between them. The CDR3 nucleotides read TGTGCCAGCAGTGAAAGACCCGGGGACACCATATATTTT. It specifies CASSERPGDTIYF.

This clone was seen a single time. This sequence joins TRBV5-1 and TRBJ1-2; the D gene is possibly TRBD1 (5 bases). With 0 bases removed from V and 7 bases from J, the gap between germline ends came to 19 bases. Germline lookup yields CDR1 SGHRS and CDR2 YFSETQ. This CDR3 spans 16 amino acids. CDR3: CASSLAMGAGSPGYTF. The CDR3 region has the DNA TGCGCCAGCAGCTTGGCCATGGGCGCAGGGAGTCCTGGCTACACCTTC.

The rearrangement links TRBV19 to TRBJ2-1; 8 bases are a match to TRBD1. J lost 9 bases, V lost 5 bases, and 6 bases had no gene match. CDR1 and CDR2 from the germline V gene are LNHDA and SQIVND (reference sequence). The CDR3 extends over 13 amino acids. The CDR3 sequence is CASSGQGAGEQFF. The CDR3 DNA follows: TGTGCCAGTAGTGGCCAGGGGGCTGGTGAGCAGTTCTTC.

The V and J genes are TRBV9 and TRBJ2-4; D might be TRBD2 (5 bases). The CDR3 length is 19 residues. The germline gives CDR1 SGDLS, CDR2 YYNGEE. Between the trimmed V and J ends, which lost 1 base and 6 bases, there was a span of 26 bases. CDR3 sequence (DNA): TGTGCCAGCAGCGTAAGGAGGTTCGGGCCTAGCCCTAGACTAAACATTCAGTACTTC. The encoded protein is CASSVRRFGPSPRLNIQYF.

The sample holds one count of this clone. The chain joins TRBV6-6 to TRBJ2-2, with unresolved D. The germline CDR1 and CDR2 sequences are MNHNY and SVGAGI (reference sequence). V was trimmed by 7 bases and J by 2 bases, leaving 11 bases between them. The CDR3 contains 14 residues. CDR3 protein: CASKPGSNTGELFF. The CDR3 nucleotides read TGTGCCAGCAAACCCGGGTCTAACACCGGGGAGCTGTTTTTT.

This clone was counted a few times. The J gene is TRBJ2-5, the V gene TRBV6-1; a weak D match, TRBD1 (6 bases). The length of the CDR3 is 16 residues. The germline V gene encodes CDR1 MNHNS and CDR2 SASEGT. V was cut by 4 bases and J by 2 bases, with 17 bases left in between. The CDR3 sequence is CASSVSQGDWQETQYF. The CDR3 nucleotides are TGTGCCAGCAGTGTATCACAGGGAGATTGGCAAGAGACCCAGTACTTC.

The table lists this clone with a count of one. This CDR3 is also generated by other DNA sequences in the sample. CDR3 in DNA: TGTGCCAGCAGCCAAGTCGGGGGTGCGAACACCGGGGAGCTGTTTTTT. Translated, it gives CASSQVGGANTGELFF. The chain links TRBV3-1 (or the pseudogene TRBV3-2) to TRBJ2-2; D may be TRBD2 (6 bases). The ends were cut back, 1 base at V and 0 bases at J, with 9 bases in the middle. Germline CDR1 reads LGHDT; CDR2 reads YNNKEL (reference sequence). There are 16 residues in the CDR3.